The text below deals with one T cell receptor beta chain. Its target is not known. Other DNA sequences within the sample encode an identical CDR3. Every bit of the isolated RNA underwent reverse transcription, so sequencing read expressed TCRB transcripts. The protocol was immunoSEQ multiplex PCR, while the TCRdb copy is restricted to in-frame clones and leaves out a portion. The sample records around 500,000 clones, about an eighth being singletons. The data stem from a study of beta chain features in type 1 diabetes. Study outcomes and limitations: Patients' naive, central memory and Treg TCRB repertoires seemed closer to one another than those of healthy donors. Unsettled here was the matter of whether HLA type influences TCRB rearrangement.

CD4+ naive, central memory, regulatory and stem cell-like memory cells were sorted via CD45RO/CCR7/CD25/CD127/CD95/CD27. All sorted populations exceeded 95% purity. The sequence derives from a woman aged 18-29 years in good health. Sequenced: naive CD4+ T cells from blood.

The CDR3: CASSPGLAGGLGNEQFF. CDR3 nucleotide sequence: TGTGCCAGCAGCCCGGGACTAGCGGGAGGGCTCGGGAATGAGCAGTTCTTC. V usage is TRBV7-3 and J usage is TRBJ2-1; the match to TRBD2 covers 16 bases. V shed 5 bases, J shed 7 bases, and the junction held 8 bases outside the gene matches. Germline values: CDR1 SGHTA, CDR2 FQGTGA. This CDR3 comprises 17 residues.